This T cell receptor beta chain was sequenced during a study of cytomegalovirus exposure and HLA in healthy donors. On this clone: The antigen is undetermined.

A multiplex PCR was run with 60 Vbeta primers and 13 Jbeta primers. The protocol was immunoSEQ multiplex PCR, while the TCRdb copy is restricted to in-frame clones and leaves out a portion. Its clone listing holds 100,000 to 150,000 clones. Study-wide results and caveats: Associated with cytomegalovirus, according to the listing, were about 160 TCR beta chains. Within an earlier analysis, most TCR beta V segments proved productive either about 87% or about 30% of the time.

The V end was cut by 2 bases, the J end by 2 bases, with 19 bases between. Germline CDR1 LGHNA, CDR2 YNFKEQ. The CDR3 is 18 amino acids. The sequenced material came from PBMCs. The source of this sequence is a woman aged 40 to 50 in good health and CMV-seronegative. V and J are TRBV4-2 and TRBJ1-3; TRBD1 is a possible D gene (6 bases). The DNA for the CDR3 is TGTGCCAGCAGCCAACAGGCTTTACAGGGCTCTGCTGGAAACACCATATATTTT. Translation: CASSQQALQGSAGNTIYF.